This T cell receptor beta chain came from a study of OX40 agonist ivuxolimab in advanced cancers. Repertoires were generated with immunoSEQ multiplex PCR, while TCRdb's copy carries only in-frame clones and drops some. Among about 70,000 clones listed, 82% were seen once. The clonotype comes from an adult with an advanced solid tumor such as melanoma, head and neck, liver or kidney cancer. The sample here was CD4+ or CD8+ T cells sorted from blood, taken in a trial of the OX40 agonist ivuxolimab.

The CDR3 DNA sequence: TGTGCCAGCAGACCGAAACAGGGGGGTTTTATCGTACTAGCAGGGACTCAAGAGACCCAGTACTTC. The encoded protein is CASRPKQGGFIVLAGTQETQYF. The chain has TRBV28 and TRBJ2-5; 8 bases are shared with TRBD1. Germline CDR1 is MDHEN and CDR2 is SYDVKM. The CDR3 sequence is 22 residues long. V shed 6 bases and J 2 bases; nucleotides not matched to a gene: 29.